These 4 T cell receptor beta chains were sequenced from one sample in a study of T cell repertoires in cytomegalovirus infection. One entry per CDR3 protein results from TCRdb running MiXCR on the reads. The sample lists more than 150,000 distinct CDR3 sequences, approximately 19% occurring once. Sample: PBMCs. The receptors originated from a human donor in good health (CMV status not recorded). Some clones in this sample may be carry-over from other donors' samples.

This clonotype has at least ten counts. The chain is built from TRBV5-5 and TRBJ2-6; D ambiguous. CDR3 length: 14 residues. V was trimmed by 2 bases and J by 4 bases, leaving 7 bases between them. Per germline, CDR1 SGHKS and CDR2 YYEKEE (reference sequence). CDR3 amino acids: CASSFDPGANVLTF. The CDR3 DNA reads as TGTGCCAGCAGCTTTGATCCCGGGGCCAACGTCCTGACTTTC.

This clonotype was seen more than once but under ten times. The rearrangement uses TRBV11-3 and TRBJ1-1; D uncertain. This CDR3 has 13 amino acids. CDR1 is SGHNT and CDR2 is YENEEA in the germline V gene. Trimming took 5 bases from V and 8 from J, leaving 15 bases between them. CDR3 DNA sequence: TGTGCCAGCAGCGACGGGTCGCTAGTAGAAGCTTTCTTT. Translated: CASSDGSLVEAFF. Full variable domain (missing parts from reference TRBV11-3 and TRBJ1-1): EAGVVQSPRYKIIEKKQPVAFWCNPISGHNTLYWYLQNLGQGPELLIRYENEEAVDDSQLPKDRFSAERLKGVDSTLKIQPAELGDSAVYLCASSDGSLVEAFFGQGTRLTVV.

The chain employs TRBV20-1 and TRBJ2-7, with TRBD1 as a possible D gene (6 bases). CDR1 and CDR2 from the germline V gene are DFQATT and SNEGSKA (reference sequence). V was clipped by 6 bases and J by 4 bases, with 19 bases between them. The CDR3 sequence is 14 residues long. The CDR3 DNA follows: TGCAGTGCCCCGGACCCGCGCAGGGGTTACGAGCAGTACTTC. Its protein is CSAPDPRRGYEQYF.

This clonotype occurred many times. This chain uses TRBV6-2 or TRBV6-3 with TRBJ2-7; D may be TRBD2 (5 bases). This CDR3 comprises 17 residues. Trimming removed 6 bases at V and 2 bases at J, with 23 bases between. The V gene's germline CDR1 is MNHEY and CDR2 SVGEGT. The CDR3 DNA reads TGTGCCAGCAGGACCATCCGAGGACTCGAGACGACCTACGAGCAGTACTTC. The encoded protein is CASRTIRGLETTYEQYF.